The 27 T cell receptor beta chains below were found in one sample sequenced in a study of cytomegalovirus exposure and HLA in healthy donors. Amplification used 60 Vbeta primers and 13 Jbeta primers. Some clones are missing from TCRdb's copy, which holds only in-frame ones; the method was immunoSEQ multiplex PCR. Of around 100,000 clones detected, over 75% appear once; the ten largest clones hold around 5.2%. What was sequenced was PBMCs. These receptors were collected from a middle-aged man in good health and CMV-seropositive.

In nucleotides, the CDR3 is TGTGCCAGCAGCTTACACAGGGGTTCACCCCTCCACTTT. Amino acids: CASSLHRGSPLHF. The chain uses TRBV11-3 and TRBJ1-6, with TRBD1 matching 7 bases. This CDR3 has 13 amino acids. V lost 2 bases to trimming and J lost 9 bases; unmatched junction nucleotides: 1. Germline V gene lookup returns CDR1 SGHNT and CDR2 YENEEA.

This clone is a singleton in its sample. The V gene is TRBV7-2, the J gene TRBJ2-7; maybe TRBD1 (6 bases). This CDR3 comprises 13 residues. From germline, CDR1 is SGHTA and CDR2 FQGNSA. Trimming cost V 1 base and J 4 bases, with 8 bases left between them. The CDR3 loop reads CASSLGTEYEQYF. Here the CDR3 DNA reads TGTGCCAGCAGCTTAGGGACAGAATACGAGCAGTACTTC.

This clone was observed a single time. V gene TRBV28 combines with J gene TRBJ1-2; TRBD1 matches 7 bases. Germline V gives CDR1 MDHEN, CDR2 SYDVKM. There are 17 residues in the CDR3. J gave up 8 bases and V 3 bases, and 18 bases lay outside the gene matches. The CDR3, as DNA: TGTGCCAGCAGTTTGGGGACAGCCCTGGTTGGGGGGATAGGCTACACCTTC. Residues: CASSLGTALVGGIGYTF.

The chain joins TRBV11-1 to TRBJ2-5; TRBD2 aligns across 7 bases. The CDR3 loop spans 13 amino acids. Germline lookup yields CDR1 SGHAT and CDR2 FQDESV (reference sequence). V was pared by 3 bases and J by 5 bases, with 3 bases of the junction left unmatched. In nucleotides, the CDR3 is TGTGCCAGCAGCTTGGGGGGGAGGGAGACCCAGTACTTC. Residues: CASSLGGRETQYF.

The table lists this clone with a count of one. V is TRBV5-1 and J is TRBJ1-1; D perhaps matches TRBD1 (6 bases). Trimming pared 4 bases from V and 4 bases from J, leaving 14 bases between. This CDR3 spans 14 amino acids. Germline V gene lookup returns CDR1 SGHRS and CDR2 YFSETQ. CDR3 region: CASSHTGLGTEAFF. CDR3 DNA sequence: TGCGCCAGCAGCCACACAGGGCTTGGCACTGAAGCTTTCTTT.

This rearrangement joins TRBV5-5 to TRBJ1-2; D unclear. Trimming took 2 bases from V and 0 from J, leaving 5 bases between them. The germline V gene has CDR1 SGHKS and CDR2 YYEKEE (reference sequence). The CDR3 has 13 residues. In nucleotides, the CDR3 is TGTGCCAGCAGCTTTGACACTAACTATGGCTACACCTTC. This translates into CASSFDTNYGYTF.

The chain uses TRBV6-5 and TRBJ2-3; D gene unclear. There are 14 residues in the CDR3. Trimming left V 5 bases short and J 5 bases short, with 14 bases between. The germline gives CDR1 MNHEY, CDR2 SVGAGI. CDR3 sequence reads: CASSEGPARDTQYF. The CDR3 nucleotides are TGTGCCAGCAGTGAAGGTCCAGCGAGAGATACGCAGTATTTT.

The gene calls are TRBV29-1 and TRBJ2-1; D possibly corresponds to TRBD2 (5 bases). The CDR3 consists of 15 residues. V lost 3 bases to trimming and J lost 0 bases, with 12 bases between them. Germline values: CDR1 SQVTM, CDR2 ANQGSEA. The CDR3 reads CSVEGSSFSYNEQFF. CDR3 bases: TGCAGCGTTGAGGGGAGTAGTTTCTCCTACAATGAGCAGTTCTTC.

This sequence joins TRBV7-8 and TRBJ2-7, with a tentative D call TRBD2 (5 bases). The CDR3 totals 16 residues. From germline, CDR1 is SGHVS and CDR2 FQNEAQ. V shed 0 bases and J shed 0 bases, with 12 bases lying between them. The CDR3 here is CASSLAITGSSYEQYF. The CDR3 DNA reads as TGTGCCAGCAGCTTAGCAATAACGGGAAGCTCCTACGAGCAGTACTTC.

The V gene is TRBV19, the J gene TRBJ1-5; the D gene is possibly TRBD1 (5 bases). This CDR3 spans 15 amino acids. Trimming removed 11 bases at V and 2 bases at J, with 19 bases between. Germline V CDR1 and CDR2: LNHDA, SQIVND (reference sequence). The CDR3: CAPRARAGGNQPQHF. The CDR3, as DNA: TGTGCCCCTAGGGCCCGAGCGGGGGGCAATCAGCCCCAGCATTTT.

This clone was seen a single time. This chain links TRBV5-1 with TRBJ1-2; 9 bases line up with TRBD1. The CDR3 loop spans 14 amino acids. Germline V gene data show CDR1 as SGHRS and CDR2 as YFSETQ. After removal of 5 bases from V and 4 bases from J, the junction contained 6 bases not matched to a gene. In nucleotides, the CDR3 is TGCGCCAGCAGGACGGGACAGGGACCCTATGGCTACACCTTC. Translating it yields CASRTGQGPYGYTF.

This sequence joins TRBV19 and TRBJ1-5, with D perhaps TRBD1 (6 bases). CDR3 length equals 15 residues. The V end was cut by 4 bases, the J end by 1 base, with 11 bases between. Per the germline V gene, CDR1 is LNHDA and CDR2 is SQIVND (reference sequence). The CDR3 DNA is TGTGCCAGTAGTAGGGCAGGGACAAGCAATCAGCCCCAGCATTTT. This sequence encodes CASSRAGTSNQPQHF.

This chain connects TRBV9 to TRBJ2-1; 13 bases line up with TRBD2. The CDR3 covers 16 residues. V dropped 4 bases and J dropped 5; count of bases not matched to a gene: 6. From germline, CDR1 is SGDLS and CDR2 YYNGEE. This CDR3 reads CASSTSGGAYHNEQFF. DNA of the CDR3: TGTGCCAGCAGCACTAGCGGGGGGGCCTACCACAATGAGCAGTTCTTC.

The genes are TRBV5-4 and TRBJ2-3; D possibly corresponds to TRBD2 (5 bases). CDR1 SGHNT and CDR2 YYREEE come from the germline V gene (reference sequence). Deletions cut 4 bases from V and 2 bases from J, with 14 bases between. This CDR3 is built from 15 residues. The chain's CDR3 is CASSPDSANTDTQYF. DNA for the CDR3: TGTGCCAGCAGCCCGGACTCAGCGAACACAGATACGCAGTATTTT. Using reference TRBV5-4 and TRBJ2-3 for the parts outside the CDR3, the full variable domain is ETGVTQSPTHLIKTRGQQVTLRCSSQSGHNTVSWYQQALGQGPQFIFQYYREEENGRGNFPPRFSGLQFPNYSSELNVNALELDDSALYLCASSPDSANTDTQYFGPGTRLTVL.

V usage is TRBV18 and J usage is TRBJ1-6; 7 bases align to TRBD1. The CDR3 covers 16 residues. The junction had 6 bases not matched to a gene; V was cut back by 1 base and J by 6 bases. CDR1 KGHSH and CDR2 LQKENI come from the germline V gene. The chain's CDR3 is CASSPRQGRSNSPLHF. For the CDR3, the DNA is TGTGCCAGCTCACCACGACAGGGACGATCTAATTCACCCCTCCACTTT.

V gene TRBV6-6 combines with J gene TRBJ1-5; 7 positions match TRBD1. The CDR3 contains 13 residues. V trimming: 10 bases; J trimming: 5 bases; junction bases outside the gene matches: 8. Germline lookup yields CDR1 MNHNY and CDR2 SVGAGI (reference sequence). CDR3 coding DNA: TGTGCCACGGCAGGACAGGAGCATCAGCCCCAGCATTTT. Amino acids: CATAGQEHQPQHF.

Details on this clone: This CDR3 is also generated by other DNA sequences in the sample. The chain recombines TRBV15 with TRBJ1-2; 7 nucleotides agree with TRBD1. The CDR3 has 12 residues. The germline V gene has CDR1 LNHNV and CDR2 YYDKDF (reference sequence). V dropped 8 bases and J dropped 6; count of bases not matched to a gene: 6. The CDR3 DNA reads TGTGCCACCGCCAGGGGGACGGATGGCTACACCTTC. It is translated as CATARGTDGYTF.

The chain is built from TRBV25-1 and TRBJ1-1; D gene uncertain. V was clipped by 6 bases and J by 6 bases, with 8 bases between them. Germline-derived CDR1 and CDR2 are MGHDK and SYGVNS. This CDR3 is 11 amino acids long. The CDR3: CASRYSSEAFF. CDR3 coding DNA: TGTGCCAGCAGATACAGTTCTGAAGCTTTCTTT.

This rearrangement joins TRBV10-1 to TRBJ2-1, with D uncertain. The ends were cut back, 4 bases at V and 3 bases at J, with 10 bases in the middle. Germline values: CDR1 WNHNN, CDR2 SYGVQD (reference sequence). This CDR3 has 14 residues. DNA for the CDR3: TGCGCCAGCAGTGGCACACCATTCTACAATGAGCAGTTCTTC. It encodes CASSGTPFYNEQFF.

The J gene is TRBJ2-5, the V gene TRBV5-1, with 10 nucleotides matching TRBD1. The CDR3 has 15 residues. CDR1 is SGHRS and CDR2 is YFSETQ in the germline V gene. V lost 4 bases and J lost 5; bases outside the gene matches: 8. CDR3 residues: CASSRLPGQGETQYF. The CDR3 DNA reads TGCGCCAGCAGCCGGCTACCGGGACAGGGGGAGACCCAGTACTTC.

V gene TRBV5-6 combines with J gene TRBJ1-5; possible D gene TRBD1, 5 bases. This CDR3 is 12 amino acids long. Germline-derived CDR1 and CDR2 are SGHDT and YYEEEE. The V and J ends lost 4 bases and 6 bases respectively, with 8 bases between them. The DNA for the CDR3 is TGTGCCAGCAGCCGGGACTCTCAGCCCCAGCATTTT. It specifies CASSRDSQPQHF.

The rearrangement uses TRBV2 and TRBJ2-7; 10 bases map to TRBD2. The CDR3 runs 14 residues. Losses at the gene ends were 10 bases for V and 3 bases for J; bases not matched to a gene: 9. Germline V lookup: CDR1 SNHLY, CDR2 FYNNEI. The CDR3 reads CATGTSGVFYEQYF. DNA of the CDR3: TGTGCCACGGGTACTAGCGGGGTCTTCTACGAGCAGTACTTC.

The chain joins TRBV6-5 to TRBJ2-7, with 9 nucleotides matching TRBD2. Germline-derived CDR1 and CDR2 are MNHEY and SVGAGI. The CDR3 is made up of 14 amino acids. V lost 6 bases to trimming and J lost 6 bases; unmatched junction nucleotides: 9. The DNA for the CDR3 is TGTGCCAGCAGCTCTCCGGGACTAGCTCTCGAGCAGTACTTC. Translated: CASSSPGLALEQYF.

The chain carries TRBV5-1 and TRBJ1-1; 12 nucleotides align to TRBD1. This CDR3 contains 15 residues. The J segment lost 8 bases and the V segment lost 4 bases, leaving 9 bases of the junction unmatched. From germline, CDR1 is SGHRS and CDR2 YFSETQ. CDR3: CASSPLGGQGAEAFF. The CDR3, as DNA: TGCGCCAGCAGCCCCCTAGGGGGACAGGGGGCGGAAGCTTTCTTT.

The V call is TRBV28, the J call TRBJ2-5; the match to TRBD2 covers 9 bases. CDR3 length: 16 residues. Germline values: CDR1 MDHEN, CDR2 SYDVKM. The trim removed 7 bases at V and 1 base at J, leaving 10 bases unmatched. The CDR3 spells CASTSVREGVQETQYF. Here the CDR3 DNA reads TGTGCCAGCACAAGTGTGCGGGAGGGGGTCCAAGAGACCCAGTACTTC.

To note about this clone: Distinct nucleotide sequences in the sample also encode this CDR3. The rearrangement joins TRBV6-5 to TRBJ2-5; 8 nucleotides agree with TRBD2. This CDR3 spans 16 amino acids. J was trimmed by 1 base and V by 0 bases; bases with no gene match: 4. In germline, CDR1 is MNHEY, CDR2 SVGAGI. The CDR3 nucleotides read TGTGCCAGCAGTTACTCGAGACTAGCGTTCCAAGAGACCCAGTACTTC. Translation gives CASSYSRLAFQETQYF.

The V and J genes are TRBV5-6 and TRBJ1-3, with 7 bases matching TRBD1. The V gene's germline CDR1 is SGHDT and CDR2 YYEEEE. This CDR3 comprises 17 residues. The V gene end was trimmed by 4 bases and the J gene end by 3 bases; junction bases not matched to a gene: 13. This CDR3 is CASSLFGKGALGNTIYF. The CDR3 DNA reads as TGTGCCAGCAGCCTATTTGGAAAGGGGGCGCTTGGAAACACCATATATTTT.